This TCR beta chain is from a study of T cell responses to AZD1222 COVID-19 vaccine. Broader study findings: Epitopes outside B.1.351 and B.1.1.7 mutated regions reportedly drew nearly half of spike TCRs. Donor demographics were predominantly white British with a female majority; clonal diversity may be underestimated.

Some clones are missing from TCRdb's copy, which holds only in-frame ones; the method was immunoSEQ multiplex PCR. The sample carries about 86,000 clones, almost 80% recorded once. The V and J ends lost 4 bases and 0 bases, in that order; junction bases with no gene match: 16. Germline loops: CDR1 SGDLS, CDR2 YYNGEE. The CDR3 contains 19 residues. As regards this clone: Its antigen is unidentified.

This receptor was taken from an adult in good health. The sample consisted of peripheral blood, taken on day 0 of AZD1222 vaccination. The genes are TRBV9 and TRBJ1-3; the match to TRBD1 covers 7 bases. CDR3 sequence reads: CASSPRTGTYLSSGNTIYF. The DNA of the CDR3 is TGTGCCAGCAGCCCCAGGACAGGCACCTATTTAAGCTCTGGAAACACCATATATTTT. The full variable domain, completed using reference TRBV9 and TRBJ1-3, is DSGVTQTPKHLITATGQRVTLRCSPRSGDLSVYWYQQSLDQGLQFLIQYYNGEERAKGNILERFSAQQFPDLHSELNLSSLELGDSALYFCASSPRTGTYLSSGNTIYFGEGSWLTVV.